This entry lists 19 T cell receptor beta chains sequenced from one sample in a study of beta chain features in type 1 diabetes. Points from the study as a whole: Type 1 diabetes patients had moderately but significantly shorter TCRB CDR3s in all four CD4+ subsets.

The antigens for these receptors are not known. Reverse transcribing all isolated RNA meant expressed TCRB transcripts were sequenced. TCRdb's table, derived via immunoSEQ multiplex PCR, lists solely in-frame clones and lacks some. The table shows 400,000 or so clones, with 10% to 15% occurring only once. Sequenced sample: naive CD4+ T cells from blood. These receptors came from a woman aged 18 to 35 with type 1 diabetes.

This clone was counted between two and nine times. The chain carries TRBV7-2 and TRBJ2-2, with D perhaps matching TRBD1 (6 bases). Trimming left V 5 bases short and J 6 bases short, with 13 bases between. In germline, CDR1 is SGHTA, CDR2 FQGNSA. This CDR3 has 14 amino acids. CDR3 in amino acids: CASSGQQGAGELFF. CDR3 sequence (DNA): TGTGCCAGCAGCGGCCAACAGGGAGCCGGGGAGCTGTTTTTT.

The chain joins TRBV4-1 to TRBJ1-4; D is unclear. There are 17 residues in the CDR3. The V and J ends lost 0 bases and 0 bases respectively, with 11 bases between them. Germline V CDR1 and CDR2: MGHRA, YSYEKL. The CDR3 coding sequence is TGCGCCAGCAGCCAAGATCGAGGACTTACAACTAATGAAAAACTGTTTTTT. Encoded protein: CASSQDRGLTTNEKLFF.

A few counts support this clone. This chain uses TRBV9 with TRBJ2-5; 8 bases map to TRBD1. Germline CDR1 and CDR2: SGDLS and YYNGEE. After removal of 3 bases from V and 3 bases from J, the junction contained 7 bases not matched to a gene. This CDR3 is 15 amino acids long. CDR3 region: CASSADRGQKETQYF. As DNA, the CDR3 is TGTGCCAGCAGCGCTGACAGGGGACAAAAAGAGACCCAGTACTTC.

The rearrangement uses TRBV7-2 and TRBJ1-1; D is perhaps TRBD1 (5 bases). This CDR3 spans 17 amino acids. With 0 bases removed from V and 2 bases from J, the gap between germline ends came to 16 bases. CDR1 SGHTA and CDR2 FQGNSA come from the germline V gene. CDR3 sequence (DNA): TGTGCCAGCAGCTTAGCCACAGCACCCGGACAAAACACTGAAGCTTTCTTT. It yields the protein CASSLATAPGQNTEAFF.

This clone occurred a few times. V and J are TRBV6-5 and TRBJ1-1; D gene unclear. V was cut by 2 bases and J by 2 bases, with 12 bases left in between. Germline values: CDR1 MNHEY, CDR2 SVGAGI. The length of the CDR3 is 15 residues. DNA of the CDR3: TGTGCCAGCAGTTACCTGGGAGGGCGTAACACTGAAGCTTTCTTT. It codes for CASSYLGGRNTEAFF.

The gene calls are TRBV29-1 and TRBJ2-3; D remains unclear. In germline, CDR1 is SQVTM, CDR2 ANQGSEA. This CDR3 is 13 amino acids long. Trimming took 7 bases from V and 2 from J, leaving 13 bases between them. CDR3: CSAGLKLTDTQYF. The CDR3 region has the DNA TGCAGCGCAGGCCTCAAGCTCACAGATACGCAGTATTTT.

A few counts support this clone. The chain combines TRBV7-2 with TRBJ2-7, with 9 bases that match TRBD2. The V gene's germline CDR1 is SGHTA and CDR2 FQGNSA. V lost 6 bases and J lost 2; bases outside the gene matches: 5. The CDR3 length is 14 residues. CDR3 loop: CASRSGGPTYEQYF. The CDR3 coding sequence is TGTGCCAGCAGGAGCGGGGGGCCTACCTACGAGCAGTACTTC. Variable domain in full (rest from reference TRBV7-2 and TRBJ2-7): GAGVSQSPSNKVTEKGKDVELRCDPISGHTALYWYRQSLGQGLEFLIYFQGNSAPDKSGLPSDRFSAERTGGSVSTLTIQRTQQEDSAVYLCASRSGGPTYEQYFGPGTRLTVT.

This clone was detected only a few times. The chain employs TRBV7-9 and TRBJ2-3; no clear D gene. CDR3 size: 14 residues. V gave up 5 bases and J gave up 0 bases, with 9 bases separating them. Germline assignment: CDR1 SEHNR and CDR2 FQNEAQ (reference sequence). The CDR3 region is CASSPSVSTDTQYF. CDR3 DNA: TGTGCCAGCAGCCCCAGTGTCAGCACAGATACGCAGTATTTT.

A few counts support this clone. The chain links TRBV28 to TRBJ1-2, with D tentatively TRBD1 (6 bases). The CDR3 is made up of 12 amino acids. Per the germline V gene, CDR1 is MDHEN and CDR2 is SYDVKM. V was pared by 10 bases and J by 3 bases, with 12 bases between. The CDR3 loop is CATHSGDYGYTF. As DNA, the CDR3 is TGTGCCACCCATTCAGGGGACTATGGCTACACCTTC.

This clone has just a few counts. As DNA, the CDR3 is TGTGCCAGCAGTTTAGGATCCGCAGGCCTCAATCAGCCCCAGCATTTT. Translating it yields CASSLGSAGLNQPQHF. This chain connects TRBV28 to TRBJ1-5; D is uncertain. Germline V gives CDR1 MDHEN, CDR2 SYDVKM. This CDR3 is built from 16 residues. With 2 bases removed from V and 3 bases from J, the gap between germline ends came to 14 bases. The entire variable domain, with the rest obtained from reference TRBV28 and TRBJ1-5, is as follows: DVKVTQSSRYLVKRTGEKVFLECVQDMDHENMFWYRQDPGLGLRLIYFSYDVKMKEKGDIPEGYSVSREKKERFSLILESASTNQTSMYLCASSLGSAGLNQPQHFGDGTRLSIL.

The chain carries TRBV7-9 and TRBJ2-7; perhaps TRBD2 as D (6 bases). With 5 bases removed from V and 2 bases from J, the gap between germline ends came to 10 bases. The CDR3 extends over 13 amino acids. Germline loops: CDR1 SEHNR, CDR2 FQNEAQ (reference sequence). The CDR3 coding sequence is TGTGCCAGCAGCCAGAGGGAGGCCTACGAGCAGTACTTC. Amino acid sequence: CASSQREAYEQYF. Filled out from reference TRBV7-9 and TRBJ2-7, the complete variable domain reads DTGVSQNPRHKITKRGQNVTFRCDPISEHNRLYWYRQTLGQGPEFLTYFQNEAQLEKSRLLSDRFSAERPKGSFSTLEIQRTEQGDSAMYLCASSQREAYEQYFGPGTRLTVT.

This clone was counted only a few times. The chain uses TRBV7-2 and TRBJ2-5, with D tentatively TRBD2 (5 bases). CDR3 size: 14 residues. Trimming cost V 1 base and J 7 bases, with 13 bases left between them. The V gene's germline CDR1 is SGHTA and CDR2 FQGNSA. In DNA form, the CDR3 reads TGTGCCAGCAGCTTAGAAGCTAGCCTGAGGACCCAGTACTTC. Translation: CASSLEASLRTQYF.

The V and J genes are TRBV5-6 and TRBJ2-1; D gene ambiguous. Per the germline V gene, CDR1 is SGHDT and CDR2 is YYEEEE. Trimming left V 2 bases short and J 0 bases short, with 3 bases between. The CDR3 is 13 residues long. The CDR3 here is CASSFFSYNEQFF. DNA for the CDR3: TGTGCCAGCAGCTTCTTCTCCTACAATGAGCAGTTCTTC.

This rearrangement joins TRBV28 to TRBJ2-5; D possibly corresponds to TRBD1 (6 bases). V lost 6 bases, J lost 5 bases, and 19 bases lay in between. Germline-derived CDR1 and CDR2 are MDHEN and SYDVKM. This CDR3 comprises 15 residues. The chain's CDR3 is CASSLGVGQYETQYF. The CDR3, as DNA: TGTGCCAGCAGCCTCGGAGTGGGACAATACGAGACCCAGTACTTC.

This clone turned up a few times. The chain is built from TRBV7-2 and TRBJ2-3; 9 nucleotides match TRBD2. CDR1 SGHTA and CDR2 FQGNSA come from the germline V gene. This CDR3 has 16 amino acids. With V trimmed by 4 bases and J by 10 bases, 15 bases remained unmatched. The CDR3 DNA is TGTGCCAGCAGCTCCAGGACTAGCGCAAGGTTGTTCGCGCAGTATTTT. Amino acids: CASSSRTSARLFAQYF.

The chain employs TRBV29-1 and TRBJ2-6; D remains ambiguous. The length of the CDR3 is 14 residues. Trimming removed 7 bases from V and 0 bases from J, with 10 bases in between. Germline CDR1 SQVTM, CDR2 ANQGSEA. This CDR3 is CSASPISGANVLTF. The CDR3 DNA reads TGCAGCGCCTCTCCTATCTCTGGGGCCAACGTCCTGACTTTC.

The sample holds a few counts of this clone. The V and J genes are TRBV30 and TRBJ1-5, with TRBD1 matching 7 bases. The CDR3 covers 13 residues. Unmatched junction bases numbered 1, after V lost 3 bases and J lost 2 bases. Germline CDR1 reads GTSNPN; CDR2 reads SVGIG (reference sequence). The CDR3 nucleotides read TGTGCCTGGAGAGACAGGGGCAATCAGCCCCAGCATTTT. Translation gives CAWRDRGNQPQHF.

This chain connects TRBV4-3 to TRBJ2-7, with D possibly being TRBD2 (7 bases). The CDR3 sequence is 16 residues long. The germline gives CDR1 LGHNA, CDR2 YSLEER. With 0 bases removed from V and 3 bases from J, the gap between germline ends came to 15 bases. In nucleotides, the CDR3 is TGCGCCAGCAGCCAAGAAGGGAGGCGGGGGCTCTACGAGCAGTACTTC. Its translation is CASSQEGRRGLYEQYF.

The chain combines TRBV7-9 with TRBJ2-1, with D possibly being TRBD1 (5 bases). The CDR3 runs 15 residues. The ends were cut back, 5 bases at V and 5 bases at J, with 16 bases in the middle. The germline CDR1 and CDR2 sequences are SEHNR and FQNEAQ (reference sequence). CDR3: CASSKGNHRNNEQFF. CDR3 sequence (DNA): TGTGCCAGCAGCAAGGGTAATCACAGGAACAATGAGCAGTTCTTC.